The 19 T cell receptor beta chains below were found in one sample sequenced in a study of blood T cells in healthy people across ages. A second 7 to 11 cycle PCR used barcoded and J-beta primers. TCRdb processed the 5' RACE reads anew with MiXCR; each CDR3 protein has one entry. In the table there are about 1,400,000 distinct CDR3 sequences, around 55% of which are singletons. Sequencing was done on a sample of blood. These receptors originate from a man younger than 35 in good health.

Note on this clonotype: The junction differs from germline at one of its ends, possibly a read error. The CDR3 nucleotides are TGCGCCAGTAGCCCTGTCAGGGGCAATCAGCCCCAGCATTTT. It is translated as CASSPVRGNQPQHF. The chain employs TRBV4-1 and TRBJ1-5; possible D gene TRBD1, 5 bases. The CDR3 runs 14 residues. Germline V CDR1 and CDR2: MGHRA, YSYEKL.

This clonotype was seen a handful of times. V usage is TRBV5-6 and J usage is TRBJ2-1, with D possibly being TRBD1 or TRBD2 (5 bases each). Trimming stripped 6 bases from V and 7 bases from J, with 17 bases between. Germline V gene data show CDR1 as SGHDT and CDR2 as YYEEEE. The CDR3 is 14 residues long. The CDR3 DNA is TGTGCCAGCAATAGGGGCTACGGGAATAATGAGCAGTTCTTC. Translated, it gives CASNRGYGNNEQFF. The full variable domain, completed using reference TRBV5-6 and TRBJ2-1, is DAGVTQSPTHLIKTRGQQVTLRCSPKSGHDTVSWYQQALGQGPQFIFQYYEEEERQRGNFPDRFSGHQFPNYSSELNVNALLLGDSALYLCASNRGYGNNEQFFGPGTRLTVL.

The V call is TRBV2, the J call TRBJ2-3, with 8 positions matching TRBD2. The V and J ends lost 3 bases and 0 bases, in that order; junction bases with no gene match: 5. The germline CDR1 and CDR2 sequences are SNHLY and FYNNEI. This CDR3 comprises 16 residues. The CDR3 sequence is CASSDLAGGSTDTQYF. CDR3 sequence (DNA): TGTGCCAGCAGTGATCTTGCGGGGGGAAGCACAGATACGCAGTATTTT. Complete variable domain (other parts from reference TRBV2 and TRBJ2-3): EPEVTQTPSHQVTQMGQEVILRCVPISNHLYFYWYRQILGQKVEFLVSFYNNEISEKSEIFDDQFSVERPDGSNFTLKIRSTKLEDSAMYFCASSDLAGGSTDTQYFGPGTRLTVL.

This clonotype was seen only a few times. The chain couples TRBV7-2 to TRBJ2-3, with unresolved D. With 2 bases removed from V and 4 bases from J, the gap between germline ends came to 16 bases. The CDR3 sequence is 16 residues long. Germline CDR1 is SGHTA and CDR2 is FQGNSA. CDR3 sequence: CASSLNSPHWSDTQYF. The CDR3 bases are TGTGCCAGCAGCTTAAACAGCCCGCATTGGTCAGATACGCAGTATTTT. The variable domain in full, completed from reference TRBV7-2 and TRBJ2-3, reads GAGVSQSPSNKVTEKGKDVELRCDPISGHTALYWYRQSLGQGLEFLIYFQGNSAPDKSGLPSDRFSAERTGGSVSTLTIQRTQQEDSAVYLCASSLNSPHWSDTQYFGPGTRLTVL.

The chain couples TRBV4-3 to TRBJ2-1; D might be TRBD2 (6 bases). The J call is uncertain, as TRBJ2-7 better fits the DNA end. This CDR3 is 15 amino acids long. CDR1 and CDR2 from the germline V gene are LGHNA and YSLEER. The CDR3 bases are TGCGCCAGCAGCCTTGCTAGCGCATCCTACAATGAGCAGTACTTC. Protein product: CASSLASASYNEQYF.

In the case of this clonotype: One junction end disagrees with the germline gene, perhaps due to a read error. The V and J genes are TRBV20-1 and TRBJ2-1; the match to TRBD2 covers 7 bases. Germline CDR1 is DFQATT and CDR2 is SNEGSKA (reference sequence). This CDR3 is 15 amino acids long. CDR3 in DNA: TGCGGTGCTGAAAGACCGAATACATGGGAGGGTGAGCAGTTCTTC. Translation gives CGAERPNTWEGEQFF.

The chain joins TRBV20-1 to TRBJ2-7; possible D gene TRBD2, 6 bases. The V gene lost 1 base and the J gene lost 1 base, with 14 bases spanning the gap. The CDR3 is 15 residues long. Germline V CDR1 and CDR2: DFQATT, SNEGSKA (reference sequence). The CDR3 nucleotides are TGCAGTGCTAGAGTTTCTCAGGGAGGATCCTACGAGCAGTACTTC. Protein sequence: CSARVSQGGSYEQYF.

J is TRBJ2-7 and V is TRBV20-1; 13 bases are shared with TRBD2. The V gene's germline CDR1 is DFQATT and CDR2 SNEGSKA (reference sequence). This CDR3 comprises 18 residues. The trim removed 7 bases at V and 0 bases at J, leaving 15 bases unmatched. The CDR3 protein is CSVLLGLAGALSSYEQYF. CDR3 DNA: TGCAGTGTTCTCCTTGGACTAGCGGGGGCCTTGAGCTCCTACGAGCAGTACTTC.

This rearrangement joins TRBV20-1 to TRBJ2-4; maybe TRBD2 (5 bases). The J call may not be correct, given that the DNA end is closer to TRBJ2-7. The length of the CDR3 is 13 residues. The germline CDR1 and CDR2 sequences are DFQATT and SNEGSKA (reference sequence). CDR3 loop: CSARGPLAYEQYF. The DNA for the CDR3 is TGCAGTGCTAGAGGCCCACTAGCCTACGAGCAGTACTTC.

The chain joins TRBV20-1 to TRBJ2-7, with D perhaps matching TRBD1 or TRBD2 (6 bases each). V dropped 6 bases and J dropped 2 bases, with 14 bases sitting between them. Per the germline V gene, CDR1 is DFQATT and CDR2 is SNEGSKA (reference sequence). The CDR3 loop spans 13 amino acids. CDR3 nucleotide sequence: TGCAGTGCAAGACAGGCGGGGACCTACGAGCAGTACTTC. It specifies CSARQAGTYEQYF.

DNA of the CDR3: TGTGCCAGCAGCGTCTCGGAGCATAATTCACCCCTCCACTTT. Protein: CASSVSEHNSPLHF. The genes are TRBV7-9 and TRBJ1-6; D gene ambiguous. V dropped 5 bases and J dropped 5 bases, with 10 bases sitting between them. Germline CDR1 SEHNR, CDR2 FQNEAQ (reference sequence). The CDR3 extends over 14 amino acids.

The chain joins TRBV29-1 to TRBJ2-1; 15 bases line up with TRBD2. The junction had 9 bases not matched to a gene; V was cut back by 7 bases and J by 8 bases. The germline gives CDR1 SQVTM, CDR2 ANQGSEA. CDR3 length: 15 amino acids. In DNA, the CDR3 is TGCAGCGCTGTCCGGACTAGCGGGAGGGCCGATGAGCAGTTCTTC. Protein sequence: CSAVRTSGRADEQFF.

This clonotype has more than one count but fewer than ten. At one boundary the junction diverges from the germline segment, which might be a read error. This chain uses TRBV5-1 with TRBJ2-7; D is undetermined. The CDR3 totals 13 residues. Looked up from germline, CDR1 is SGHRS and CDR2 is YFSETQ. The DNA for the CDR3 is TGTGCCAGCAGTTTAAGGACCAACTACGAGCAGTACTTC. It is translated as CASSLRTNYEQYF. Together with reference TRBV5-1 and TRBJ2-7, the CDR3 gives the full variable domain: KAGVTQTPRYLIKTRGQQVTLSCSPISGHRSVSWYQQTPGQGLQFLFEYFSETQRNKGNFPGRFSGRQFSNSRSEMNVSTLELGDSALYLCASSLRTNYEQYFGPGTRLTVT.

V and J are TRBV24-1 and TRBJ2-5; D is ambiguous. The ends were cut back, 12 bases at V and 0 bases at J, with 13 bases in the middle. Per the germline V gene, CDR1 is KGHDR and CDR2 is SFDVKD. The CDR3 extends over 13 amino acids. The CDR3 protein is CAPGVWYQETQYF. The CDR3 region has the DNA TGTGCCCCCGGTGTGTGGTACCAAGAGACCCAGTACTTC.

The V call is TRBV20-1, the J call TRBJ2-5; TRBD2 agrees at 12 bases. The CDR3 is made up of 16 amino acids. CDR1 and CDR2 from the germline V gene are DFQATT and SNEGSKA (reference sequence). Trimming removed 6 bases from V and 4 bases from J; junction bases left unmatched: 12. The CDR3 region has the DNA TGCAGTGCCAACAACCTGGGACTAGCGGGTTTAGAGACCCAGTACTTC. It is translated as CSANNLGLAGLETQYF.

The V and J genes are TRBV11-2 and TRBJ2-1; 7 nucleotides line up with TRBD2. Germline V lookup: CDR1 SGHAT, CDR2 FQNNGV. Unmatched junction bases numbered 8, after V lost 5 bases and J lost 4 bases. This CDR3 contains 15 residues. For the CDR3, the DNA is TGTGCCAGCAGCCCACAGAGCGGGGAATACAATGAGCAGTTCTTC. Its protein product is CASSPQSGEYNEQFF.

This clonotype has only a few counts. The CDR3 loop reads CASRAGWRNQPQHF. The CDR3, as DNA: TGTGCCAGCAGGGCAGGGTGGAGAAATCAGCCCCAGCATTTT. The chain has TRBV27 and TRBJ1-5, with a tentative D call TRBD1 (5 bases). In germline, CDR1 is MNHEY, CDR2 SMNVEV (reference sequence). The CDR3 loop spans 14 amino acids. V was shortened by 6 bases and J by 4 bases, with 13 bases between the two germline ends.

The CDR3 loop is CSVAAGAANQPQHF. DNA for the CDR3: TGCAGCGTTGCGGCGGGGGCGGCCAATCAGCCCCAGCATTTT. The V gene is TRBV29-1, the J gene TRBJ1-5, with D possibly TRBD1 on 6 matching bases. V dropped 4 bases and J dropped 3 bases, with 13 bases sitting between them. The CDR3 contains 14 residues. Germline V gene sequence: CDR1 SQVTM, CDR2 ANQGSEA.

The chain employs TRBV4-1 and TRBJ2-7, with 7 bases lining up with TRBD2. V gave up 0 bases and J gave up 4 bases; unmatched junction bases: 12. This CDR3 is 17 amino acids long. Germline V CDR1 and CDR2: MGHRA, YSYEKL. CDR3 protein: CASSQDWGGDVGYEQYF. In DNA, the CDR3 is TGCGCCAGCAGCCAAGATTGGGGGGGAGATGTGGGTTACGAGCAGTACTTC.